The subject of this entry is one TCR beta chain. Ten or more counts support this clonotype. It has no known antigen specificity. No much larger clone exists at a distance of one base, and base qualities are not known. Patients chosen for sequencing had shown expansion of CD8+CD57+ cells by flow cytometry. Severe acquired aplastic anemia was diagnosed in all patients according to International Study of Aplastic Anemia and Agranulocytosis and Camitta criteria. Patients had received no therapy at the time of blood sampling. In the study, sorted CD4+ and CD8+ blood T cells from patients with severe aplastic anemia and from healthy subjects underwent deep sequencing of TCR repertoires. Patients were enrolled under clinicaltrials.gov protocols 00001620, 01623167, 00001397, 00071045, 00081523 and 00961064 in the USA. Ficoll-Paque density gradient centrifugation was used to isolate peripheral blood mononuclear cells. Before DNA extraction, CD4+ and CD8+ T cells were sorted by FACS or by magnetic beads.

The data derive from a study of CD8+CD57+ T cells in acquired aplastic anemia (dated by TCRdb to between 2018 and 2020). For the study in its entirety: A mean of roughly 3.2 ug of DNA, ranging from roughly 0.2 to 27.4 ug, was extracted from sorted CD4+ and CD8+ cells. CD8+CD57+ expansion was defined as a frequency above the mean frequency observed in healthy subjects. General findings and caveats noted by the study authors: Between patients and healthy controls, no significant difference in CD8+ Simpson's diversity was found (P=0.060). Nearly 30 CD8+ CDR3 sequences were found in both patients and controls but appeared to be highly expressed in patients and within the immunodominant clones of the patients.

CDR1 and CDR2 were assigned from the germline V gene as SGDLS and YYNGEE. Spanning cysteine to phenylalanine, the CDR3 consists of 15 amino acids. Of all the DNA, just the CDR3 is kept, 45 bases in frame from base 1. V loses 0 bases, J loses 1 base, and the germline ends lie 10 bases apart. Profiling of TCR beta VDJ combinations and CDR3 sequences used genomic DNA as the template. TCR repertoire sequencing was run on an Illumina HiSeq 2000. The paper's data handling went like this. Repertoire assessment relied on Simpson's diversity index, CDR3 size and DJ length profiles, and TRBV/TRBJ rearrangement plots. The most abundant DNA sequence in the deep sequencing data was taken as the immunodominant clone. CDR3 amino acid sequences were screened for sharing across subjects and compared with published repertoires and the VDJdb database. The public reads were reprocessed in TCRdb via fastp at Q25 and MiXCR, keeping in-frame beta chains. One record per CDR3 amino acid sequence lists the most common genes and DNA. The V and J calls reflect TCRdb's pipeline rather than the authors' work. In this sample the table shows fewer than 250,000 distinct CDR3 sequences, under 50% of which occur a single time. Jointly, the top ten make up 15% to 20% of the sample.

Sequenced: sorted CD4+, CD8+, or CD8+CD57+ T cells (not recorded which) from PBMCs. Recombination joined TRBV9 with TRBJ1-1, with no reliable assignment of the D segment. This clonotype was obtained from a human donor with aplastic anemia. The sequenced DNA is TGTGCCAGCAGCGTAGACGGCGCCTCGAACACTGAAGCTTTCTTT. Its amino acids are CASSVDGASNTEAFF.